These T cell receptor beta chains were read from a single sample in a study of immune cell composition in non-small cell lung cancer. The protocol was immunoSEQ multiplex PCR, while the TCRdb copy is restricted to in-frame clones and leaves out a portion. Of 2,500 or so clones in the sample, approximately 70% were seen once. These data also formed part of another study, on CD4 T cells in lung cancer.

The sequenced sample consisted of lung tumor tissue. These receptors were taken from a human donor with non-small cell lung cancer. Each CDR3 is given with its conserved first and last residue. Each record gives: V gene, D gene, J gene, clone size, CDR3 protein, CDR3 DNA. D genes are given only for firm matches. Only some rows state a clone size, as once, few, many or a class for expanded clones.

TRBV10-3	TRBD2	TRBJ2-1	few	CAIRALAGENNEQFF	TGTGCCATCAGGGCCCTAGCGGGAGAAAACAATGAGCAGTTCTTC
TRBV6-5	NA	TRBJ2-7	NA	CASSYFYRTNYEQYF	TGTGCCAGCAGTTACTTTTACAGGACTAACTACGAGCAGTACTTC
TRBV5-1	NA	TRBJ1-3	NA	CASSPQVGSGNTIYF	TGCGCCAGCAGCCCTCAGGTGGGCTCTGGAAACACCATATATTTT
TRBV19	NA	TRBJ2-3	NA	CASSKGSTDTQYF	TGTGCCAGTAGTAAGGGGAGCACAGATACGCAGTATTTT
TRBV7-8	TRBD2	TRBJ2-4	NA	CASSLGASGSTKNIQYF	TGTGCCAGCAGCTTAGGGGCTAGCGGGAGCACCAAAAACATTCAGTACTTC
TRBV4-1	NA	TRBJ1-1	NA	CASSQDLYRVNTEAFF	TGCGCCAGCAGCCAAGACCTTTACAGGGTGAACACTGAAGCTTTCTTT
TRBV6-5	NA	TRBJ1-5	NA	CASSPDSWGQPQHF	TGTGCCAGCAGTCCGGACAGCTGGGGTCAGCCCCAGCATTTT
TRBV11-3	NA	TRBJ1-3	NA	CASSLLERLPPGNTIYF	TGTGCCAGCAGCTTACTGGAGAGGTTACCGCCTGGAAACACCATATATTTT
TRBV29-1	TRBD1	TRBJ1-2	NA	CSVGDRTNYGYTF	TGCAGCGTGGGGGACAGGACTAACTATGGCTACACCTTC
TRBV6-5	NA	TRBJ2-2	few	CASRWGGRDGELFF	TGTGCCAGCAGGTGGGGGGGCCGGGACGGGGAGCTGTTTTTT
TRBV28	TRBD2	TRBJ2-3	NA	CASSLSLAGGTDTQYF	TGTGCCAGCAGTTTATCGCTAGCGGGTGGGACGGATACGCAGTATTTT
TRBV6-1	TRBD1	TRBJ2-1	NA	CASSEGTGGYNEQFF	TGTGCCAGCAGTGAAGGGACAGGGGGCTACAATGAGCAGTTCTTC
TRBV10-3	TRBD1	TRBJ2-4	NA	CAISESMGTGVAKNIQYF	TGTGCCATCAGTGAGTCTATGGGGACAGGGGTTGCCAAAAACATTCAGTACTTC
TRBV6-5	TRBD2	TRBJ2-5	NA	CASRHSGTVRETQYF	TGTGCCAGCAGACACAGCGGGACCGTCCGGGAGACCCAGTACTTC
TRBV20-1	NA	TRBJ2-1	NA	CSASGGNEQFF	TGCAGTGCTAGTGGAGGGAATGAGCAGTTCTTC
TRBV11-2	TRBD1	TRBJ2-2	large	CASSYRTGTTGELFF	TGTGCCAGCAGCTACCGGACAGGAACCACCGGGGAGCTGTTTTTT
TRBV28	NA	TRBJ2-3	NA	CASTPIDRITDTQYF	TGTGCCAGCACTCCTATAGACAGGATCACAGATACGCAGTATTTT
TRBV7-9	NA	TRBJ2-6	NA	CASSSSDGISGANVLTF	TGTGCCAGCAGCTCTTCGGACGGGATCTCTGGGGCCAACGTCCTGACTTTC
TRBV5-1	TRBD1	TRBJ1-5	NA	CASSWGQGDQPQHF	TGCGCCAGCAGCTGGGGACAGGGGGATCAGCCCCAGCATTTT
TRBV5-2	NA	TRBJ1-2	NA	CASSRKGGQGNYGYTF	TGCGCCAGCAGCCGGAAAGGCGGACAGGGCAACTATGGCTACACCTTC
TRBV29-1	TRBD2	TRBJ2-5	NA	CSAVPSGRAEETQYF	TGCAGCGCGGTACCTAGCGGGAGGGCCGAAGAGACCCAGTACTTC
TRBV11-2	TRBD2	TRBJ2-1	NA	CASSSSPDGTSGSYEQFF	TGTGCCAGCAGCTCCTCCCCGGACGGGACTAGCGGGAGCTATGAGCAGTTCTTC
TRBV6-1	NA	TRBJ1-2	few	CASQLDSNYGYTF	TGTGCCTCACAATTGGACAGTAACTATGGCTACACCTTC
TRBV2	TRBD2	TRBJ2-5	once	CASSSGLAGNTQYF	TGTGCCAGCAGTTCCGGACTAGCGGGAAATACCCAGTACTTC
TRBV19	TRBD1	TRBJ2-3	NA	CASSFGQGQPDTQYF	TGTGCCAGTAGTTTCGGACAGGGACAGCCAGATACGCAGTATTTT
TRBV4-2	TRBD1	TRBJ1-2	NA	CASRPRQGADYGYTF	TGTGCCAGCAGACCTCGACAGGGGGCGGACTATGGCTACACCTTC
TRBV5-1	NA	TRBJ1-6	NA	CASSLEGGANSPLHF	TGCGCCAGCAGCTTGGAGGGCGGGGCGAATTCACCCCTCCACTTT
TRBV6-5	NA	TRBJ1-4	NA	CASSYLPTREKLFF	TGTGCCAGCAGTTACCTCCCTACCCGGGAAAAACTGTTTTTT
TRBV30	TRBD1	TRBJ2-3	once	CASGQGARDTQYF	TGTGCCTCGGGACAGGGGGCACGAGATACGCAGTATTTT
TRBV10-3	TRBD1	TRBJ2-3	once	CAISEPGQGTDTQYF	TGTGCCATCAGTGAGCCGGGACAGGGCACAGATACGCAGTATTTT
TRBV5-4	NA	TRBJ2-1	NA	CASSHAASSYNEQFF	TGTGCCAGCAGCCACGCCGCCAGCTCCTACAATGAGCAGTTCTTC
TRBV19	NA	TRBJ1-5	few	CASSIGGGAYSNQPQHF	TGTGCCAGTAGTATAGGCGGAGGGGCCTATAGCAATCAGCCCCAGCATTTT
TRBV29-1	NA	TRBJ2-4	NA	CSVEEGGFKNIQYF	TGCAGCGTTGAAGAAGGCGGGTTTAAAAACATTCAGTACTTC
TRBV4-2	TRBD1	TRBJ2-3	NA	CASSQEGQPTDTQYF	TGTGCCAGCAGCCAAGAGGGACAGCCCACAGATACGCAGTATTTT
TRBV28	NA	TRBJ1-4	NA	CASSPWSSSNEKLFF	TGTGCCAGCAGCCCATGGAGCTCGAGTAATGAAAAACTGTTTTTT
TRBV7-9	NA	TRBJ1-1	NA	CASRLRKGGNTEAFF	TGTGCCAGCAGACTCCGAAAAGGGGGGAACACTGAAGCTTTCTTT
TRBV18	NA	TRBJ1-2	NA	CASSPLQVDKGGYTF	TGTGCCAGCTCACCACTACAAGTGGACAAGGGAGGCTACACCTTC
TRBV28	NA	TRBJ1-5	NA	CASSSGGFGNQPQHF	TGTGCCAGCAGTTCGGGAGGGTTTGGCAATCAGCCCCAGCATTTT
TRBV29-1	NA	TRBJ2-7	NA	CSVEGLTGMGEQYF	TGCAGCGTTGAGGGTCTAACAGGGATGGGGGAGCAGTACTTC
TRBV4-1	NA	TRBJ1-2	NA	CASSQLRSSTRPNYGYTF	TGCGCCAGCAGCCAACTACGCTCCTCGACAAGGCCGAACTATGGCTACACCTTC
TRBV6-1	NA	TRBJ1-4	NA	CASRHSGQLNEKLFF	TGTGCCAGCAGACATTCTGGACAGCTGAATGAAAAACTGTTTTTT
TRBV6-5	NA	TRBJ1-1	NA	CASTLAAGMNTEAFF	TGTGCCAGCACTCTAGCGGCAGGGATGAACACTGAAGCTTTCTTT
TRBV19	NA	TRBJ1-1	NA	CASSIGRGNTEAFF	TGTGCCAGTAGTATCGGGAGAGGGAACACTGAAGCTTTCTTT
TRBV10-1	TRBD1	TRBJ2-3	NA	CASSGRDRGTDTQYF	TGCGCCAGCAGTGGCCGGGACAGGGGCACAGATACGCAGTATTTT
TRBV5-1	TRBD1	TRBJ2-6	NA	CASSRETGVASGANVLTF	TGCGCCAGCAGCAGGGAGACAGGGGTCGCCTCTGGGGCCAACGTCCTGACTTTC
TRBV11-1	NA	TRBJ2-1	NA	CASSRRPGNEQFF	TGTGCCAGCAGCAGGCGACCGGGGAATGAGCAGTTCTTC
TRBV11-1	TRBD2	TRBJ2-1	large	CASSLGTSGSLLSYNEQFF	TGTGCCAGCAGCTTAGGGACTAGCGGGTCATTACTTTCCTACAATGAGCAGTTCTTC
TRBV19	TRBD1	TRBJ1-3	NA	CASTSGGRTASSGNTIYF	TGTGCCAGTACCTCAGGGGGGAGGACGGCGAGCTCTGGAAACACCATATATTTT